Sequencing of this T cell receptor beta chain was carried out in a study of regulatory T cells in long-lasting Graves disease. Arm-PCR of CDR3 regions with iRepertoire HTBI primers generated TCR beta libraries. TCRdb itself ran the multiplex PCR reads through MiXCR, one entry per CDR3 protein. The data contain 400,000 to 500,000 distinct CDR3 sequences, 12% to 15% of them seen just once; the ten biggest clones take up roughly 15%. Specified time point: newly diagnosed GD, antithyroid drugs for less than 3 months. The TCR library was made from RNA extracted from PBMCs. American Thyroid Association guidelines defined how Graves' disease was diagnosed. The sample holds many counts of this clonotype. These data also featured in a second study, about T cells in Graves' hyperthyroidism and ophthalmopathy.

Sequenced material: peripheral blood mononuclear cells (PBMCs), taken at new diagnosis, from a patient treated with antithyroid drugs. The sequence came from a woman in her 50s with Graves disease.

CDR3 nucleotide sequence: TGTGCCAGCAGCTTAGGCCGGGCCCCTAATGAAAAACTGTTTTTT. It is translated as CASSLGRAPNEKLFF. The chain carries TRBV7-2 and TRBJ1-4; D not certain. Deletions cut 1 base from V and 3 bases from J, with 9 bases between. This CDR3 has 15 residues. Germline V gives CDR1 SGHTA, CDR2 FQGNSA.